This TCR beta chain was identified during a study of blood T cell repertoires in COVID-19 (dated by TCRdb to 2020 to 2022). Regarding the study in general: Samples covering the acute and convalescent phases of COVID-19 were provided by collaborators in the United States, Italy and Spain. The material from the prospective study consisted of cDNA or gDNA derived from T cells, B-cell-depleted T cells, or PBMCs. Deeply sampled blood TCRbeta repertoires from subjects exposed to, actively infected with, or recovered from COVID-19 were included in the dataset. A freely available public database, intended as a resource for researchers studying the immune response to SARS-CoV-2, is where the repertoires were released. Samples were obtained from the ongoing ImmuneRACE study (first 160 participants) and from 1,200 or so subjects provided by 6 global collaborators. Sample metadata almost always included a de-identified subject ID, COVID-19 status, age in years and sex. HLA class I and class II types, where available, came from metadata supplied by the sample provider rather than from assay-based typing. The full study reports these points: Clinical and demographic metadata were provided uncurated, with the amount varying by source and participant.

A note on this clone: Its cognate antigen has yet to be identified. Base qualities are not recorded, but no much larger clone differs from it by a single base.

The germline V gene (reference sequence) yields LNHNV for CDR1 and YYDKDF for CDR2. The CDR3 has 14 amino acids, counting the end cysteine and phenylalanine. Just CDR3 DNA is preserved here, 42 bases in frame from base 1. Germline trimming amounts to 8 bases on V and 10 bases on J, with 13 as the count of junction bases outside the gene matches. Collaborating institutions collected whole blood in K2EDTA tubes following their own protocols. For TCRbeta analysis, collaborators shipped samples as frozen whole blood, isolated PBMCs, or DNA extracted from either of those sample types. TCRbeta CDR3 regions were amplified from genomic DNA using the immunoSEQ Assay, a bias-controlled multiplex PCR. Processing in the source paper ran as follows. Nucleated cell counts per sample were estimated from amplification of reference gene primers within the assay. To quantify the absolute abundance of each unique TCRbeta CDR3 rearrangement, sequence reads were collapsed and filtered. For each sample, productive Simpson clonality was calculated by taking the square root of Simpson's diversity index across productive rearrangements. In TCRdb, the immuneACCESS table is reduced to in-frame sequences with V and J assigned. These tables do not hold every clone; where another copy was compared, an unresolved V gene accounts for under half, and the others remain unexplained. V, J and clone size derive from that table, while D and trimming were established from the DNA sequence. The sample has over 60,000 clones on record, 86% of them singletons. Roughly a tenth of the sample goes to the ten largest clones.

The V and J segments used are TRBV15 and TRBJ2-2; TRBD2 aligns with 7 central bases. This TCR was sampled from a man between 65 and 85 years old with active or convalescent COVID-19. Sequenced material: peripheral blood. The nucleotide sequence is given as TGTGCCACCCGGCACGGGAGGAGAGGTGCGGAGCTGTTTTTT. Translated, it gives CATRHGRRGAELFF. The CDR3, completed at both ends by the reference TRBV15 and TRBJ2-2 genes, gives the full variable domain DAMVIQNPRYQVTQFGKPVTLSCSQTLNHNVMYWYQQKSSQAPKLLFHYYDKDFNNEADTPDNFQSRRPNTSFCFLDIRSPGLGDTAMYLCATRHGRRGAELFFGEGSRLTVL.